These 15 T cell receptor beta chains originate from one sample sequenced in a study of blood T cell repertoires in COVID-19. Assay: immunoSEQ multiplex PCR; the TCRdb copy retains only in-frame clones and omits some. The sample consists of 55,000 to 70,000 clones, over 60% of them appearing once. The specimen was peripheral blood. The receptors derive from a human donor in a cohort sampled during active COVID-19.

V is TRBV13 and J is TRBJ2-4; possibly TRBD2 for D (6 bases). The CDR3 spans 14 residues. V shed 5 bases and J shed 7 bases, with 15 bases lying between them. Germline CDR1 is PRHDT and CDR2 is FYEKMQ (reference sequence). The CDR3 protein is CASSPPYGGNIQYF. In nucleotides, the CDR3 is TGTGCCAGCAGCCCCCCATACGGGGGTAACATTCAGTACTTC. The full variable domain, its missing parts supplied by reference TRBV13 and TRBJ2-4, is AAGVIQSPRHLIKEKRETATLKCYPIPRHDTVYWYQQGPGQDPQFLISFYEKMQSDKGSIPDRFSAQQFSDYHSELNMSSLELGDSALYFCASSPPYGGNIQYFGAGTRLSVL.

The CDR3 DNA is TGTGCCAGCAGTTTATGGGGTGATAGCGGGACAGATACGCAGTATTTT. Translation: CASSLWGDSGTDTQYF. V is TRBV28 and J is TRBJ2-3; TRBD2 matches 7 bases. The J segment lost 3 bases and the V segment lost 0 bases, leaving 6 bases of the junction unmatched. The CDR3 covers 16 residues. Germline values: CDR1 MDHEN, CDR2 SYDVKM.

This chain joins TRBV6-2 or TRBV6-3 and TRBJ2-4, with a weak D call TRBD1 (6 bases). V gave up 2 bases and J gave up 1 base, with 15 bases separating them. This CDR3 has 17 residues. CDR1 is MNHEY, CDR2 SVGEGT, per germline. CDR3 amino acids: CASSYPSGEIAKNIQYF. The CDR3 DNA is TGTGCCAGCAGTTACCCCTCAGGGGAGATCGCCAAAAACATTCAGTACTTC.

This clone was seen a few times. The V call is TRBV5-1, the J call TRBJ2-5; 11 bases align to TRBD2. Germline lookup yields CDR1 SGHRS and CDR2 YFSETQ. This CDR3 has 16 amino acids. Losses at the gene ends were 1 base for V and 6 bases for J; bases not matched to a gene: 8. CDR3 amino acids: CASSLRAGTSGKTQYF. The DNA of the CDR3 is TGCGCCAGCAGCTTGAGGGCCGGGACTAGCGGCAAGACCCAGTACTTC.

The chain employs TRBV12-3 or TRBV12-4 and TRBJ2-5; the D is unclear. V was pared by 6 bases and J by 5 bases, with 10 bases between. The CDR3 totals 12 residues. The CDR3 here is CASSPLRETQYF. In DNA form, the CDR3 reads TGTGCCAGCAGCCCCCTCCGGGAGACCCAGTACTTC.

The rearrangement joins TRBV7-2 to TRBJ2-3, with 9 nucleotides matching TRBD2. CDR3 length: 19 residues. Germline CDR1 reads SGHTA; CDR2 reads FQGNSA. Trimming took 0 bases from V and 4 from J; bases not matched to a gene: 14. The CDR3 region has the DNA TGTGCCAGCAGCTTAGCCCAGCGGGGGGCCGGGCCCCGGTCAGATACGCAGTATTTT. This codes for CASSLAQRGAGPRSDTQYF.

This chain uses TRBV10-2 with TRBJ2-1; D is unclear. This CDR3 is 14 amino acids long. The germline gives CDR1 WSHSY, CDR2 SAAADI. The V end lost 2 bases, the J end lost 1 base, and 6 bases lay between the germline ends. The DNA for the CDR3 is TGCGCCAGCAGTGAGGTCGGGTCCTACAATGAGCAGTTCTTC. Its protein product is CASSEVGSYNEQFF.

The chain's CDR3 is CASSQRGSEFSTQYF. CDR3 sequence (DNA): TGTGCCAGCAGCCAGCGGGGTTCAGAATTCAGTACGCAGTATTTT. V usage is TRBV11-3 and J usage is TRBJ2-3; the match to TRBD2 covers 7 bases. The CDR3 runs to 15 residues. Losses at the gene ends were 5 bases for V and 8 bases for J; bases not matched to a gene: 13. Germline loops: CDR1 SGHNT, CDR2 YENEEA.

The CDR3 DNA follows: TGTGCCAGCAGCTTAGCGCGACAGGGTAATTCACCCCTCCACTTT. Its translation is CASSLARQGNSPLHF. The chain employs TRBV7-8 and TRBJ1-6, with 7 bases matching TRBD1. The CDR3 is made up of 15 amino acids. Germline assignment: CDR1 SGHVS and CDR2 FQNEAQ. Losses at the gene ends were 0 bases for V and 6 bases for J; bases not matched to a gene: 2.

The DNA for the CDR3 is TGTGCCAGCAGCTTAACCCAACAGGATACGCAGTATTTT. Amino acid sequence: CASSLTQQDTQYF. The chain uses TRBV5-8 and TRBJ2-3; D is unclear. The CDR3 runs to 13 residues. The V and J ends lost 2 bases and 6 bases respectively, with 10 bases between them. The V gene's germline CDR1 is SGHTS and CDR2 YDEGEE.

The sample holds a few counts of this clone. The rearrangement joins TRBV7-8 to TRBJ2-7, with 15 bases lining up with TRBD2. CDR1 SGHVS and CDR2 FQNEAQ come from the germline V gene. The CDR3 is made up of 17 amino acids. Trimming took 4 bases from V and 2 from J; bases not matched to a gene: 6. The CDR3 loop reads CASSSGLAGGGAYEQYF. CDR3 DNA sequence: TGTGCCAGCAGCTCCGGACTAGCGGGAGGGGGAGCCTACGAGCAGTACTTC.

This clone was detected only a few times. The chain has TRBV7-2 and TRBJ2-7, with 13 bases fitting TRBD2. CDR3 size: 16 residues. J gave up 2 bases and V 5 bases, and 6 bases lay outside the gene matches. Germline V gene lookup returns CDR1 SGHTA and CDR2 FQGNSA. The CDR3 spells CASSRTSGSYTYEQYF. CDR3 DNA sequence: TGTGCCAGCAGCCGGACTAGCGGGAGCTATACCTACGAGCAGTACTTC.

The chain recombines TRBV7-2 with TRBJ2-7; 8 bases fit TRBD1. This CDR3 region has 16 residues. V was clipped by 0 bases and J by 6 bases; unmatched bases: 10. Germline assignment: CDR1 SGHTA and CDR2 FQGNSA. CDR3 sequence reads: CASSLAIGRGLGEQYF. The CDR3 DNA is TGTGCCAGCAGCTTAGCGATCGGCAGGGGGCTCGGCGAGCAGTACTTC.

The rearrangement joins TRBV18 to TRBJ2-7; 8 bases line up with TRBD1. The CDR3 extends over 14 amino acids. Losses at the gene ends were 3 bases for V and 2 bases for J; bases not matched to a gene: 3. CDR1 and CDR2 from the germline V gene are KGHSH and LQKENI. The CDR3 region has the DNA TGTGCCAGCTCACCGGACAGGGCTACCTACGAGCAGTACTTC. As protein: CASSPDRATYEQYF.

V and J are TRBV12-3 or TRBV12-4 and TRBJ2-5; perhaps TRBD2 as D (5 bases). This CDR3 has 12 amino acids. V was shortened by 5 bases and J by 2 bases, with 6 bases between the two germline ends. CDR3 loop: CASSGRQETQYF. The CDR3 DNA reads TGTGCCAGCAGTGGGAGACAAGAGACCCAGTACTTC.